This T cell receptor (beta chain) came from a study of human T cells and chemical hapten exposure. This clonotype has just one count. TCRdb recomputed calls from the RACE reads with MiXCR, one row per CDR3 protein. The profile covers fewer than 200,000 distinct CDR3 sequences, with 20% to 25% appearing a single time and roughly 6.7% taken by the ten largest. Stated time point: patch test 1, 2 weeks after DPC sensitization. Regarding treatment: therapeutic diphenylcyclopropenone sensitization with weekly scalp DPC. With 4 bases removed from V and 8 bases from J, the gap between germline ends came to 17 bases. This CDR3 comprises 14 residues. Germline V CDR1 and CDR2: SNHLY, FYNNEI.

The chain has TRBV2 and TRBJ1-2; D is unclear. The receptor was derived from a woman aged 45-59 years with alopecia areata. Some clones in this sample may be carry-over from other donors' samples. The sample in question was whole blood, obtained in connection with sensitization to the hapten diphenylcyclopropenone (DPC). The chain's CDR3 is CASSGSAGILGYTF. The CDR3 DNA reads TGTGCCAGCAGTGGCAGCGCAGGTATCCTGGGCTACACCTTC. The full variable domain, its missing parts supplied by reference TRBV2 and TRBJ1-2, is EPEVTQTPSHQVTQMGQEVILRCVPISNHLYFYWYRQILGQKVEFLVSFYNNEISEKSEIFDDQFSVERPDGSNFTLKIRSTKLEDSAMYFCASSGSAGILGYTFGSGTRLTVV.